This passage covers 26 T cell receptor beta chains from one sample sequenced in a study of beta chain features in type 1 diabetes (dated by TCRdb to the late 2010s). The library came from the immunoSEQ multiplex PCR assay. The entire amount of isolated RNA was reverse transcribed using the High Capacity cDNA Reverse Transcription Kit, so the sequenced TCRB transcripts were expressed ones. TCRdb stores this immuneACCESS table with in-frame sequences only. Part of the clones is absent; in the studies checked, under half of the shortfall reflects unresolved V genes, and no reason is known for the rest. This sample is represented by hundreds of thousands of clones; approximately 31% of them were singletons. The leading ten clones occupy around 0.065% of the sample. Specimen: naive CD4+ T cells from blood. What this sample's cell subset or site label stands for: true naive CD4+ T cells. The receptor source for this set is a man aged 18 to 35 in good health.

This clone was observed a handful of times. The rearrangement joins TRBV9 to TRBJ2-5; D is undetermined. Trimming took off 6 bases at V and 2 bases at J, with 14 bases between the two ends. The CDR3 consists of 14 residues. Looked up from germline, CDR1 is SGDLS and CDR2 is YYNGEE. The CDR3 here is CASTQTPAQETQYF. The CDR3 coding sequence is TGTGCCAGCACCCAGACGCCAGCGCAAGAGACCCAGTACTTC. Variable domain in full (rest from reference TRBV9 and TRBJ2-5): DSGVTQTPKHLITATGQRVTLRCSPRSGDLSVYWYQQSLDQGLQFLIQYYNGEERAKGNILERFSAQQFPDLHSELNLSSLELGDSALYFCASTQTPAQETQYFGPGTRLLVL.

This clone was observed a few times. The chain employs TRBV11-1 and TRBJ2-5, with D uncertain. V dropped 3 bases and J dropped 4 bases, with 9 bases sitting between them. This CDR3 is built from 13 residues. The germline CDR1 and CDR2 sequences are SGHAT and FQDESV (reference sequence). The CDR3 sequence: CASSFGHRETQYF. As DNA, the CDR3 is TGTGCCAGCAGCTTCGGCCACAGAGAGACCCAGTACTTC. The full variable domain, completed using reference TRBV11-1 and TRBJ2-5, is EAEVAQSPRYKITEKSQAVAFWCDPISGHATLYWYRQILGQGPELLVQFQDESVVDDSQLPKDRFSAERLKGVDSTLKIQPAELGDSAMYLCASSFGHRETQYFGPGTRLLVL.

A remark on this clone: One end of the junction does not line up with germline, which may come from a read error. This chain joins TRBV10-3 and TRBJ2-3; D gene uncertain. CDR3 length equals 14 residues. Germline assignment: CDR1 ENHRY and CDR2 SYGVKD. This chain's CDR3 is CASSYSPRTDTQYF. In nucleotides, the CDR3 is TGTGCCAGCAGTTACTCGCCGCGCACAGATACGCAGTATTTT.

A note on this clone: One junction end disagrees with the germline gene, perhaps due to a read error. The V call is TRBV6-6, the J call TRBJ2-1; 7 bases are a match to TRBD2. This CDR3 has 13 residues. Germline V lookup: CDR1 MNHNY, CDR2 SVGAGI (reference sequence). Here the CDR3 DNA reads TGTGCCAGCAGTAACCGGGACTACCATGAGCAGTTCTTC. Amino acids: CASSNRDYHEQFF.

The V call is TRBV5-1, the J call TRBJ2-3; 9 positions agree with TRBD2. Germline V lookup: CDR1 SGHRS, CDR2 YFSETQ. The CDR3 runs to 14 residues. The V gene end was trimmed by 5 bases and the J gene end by 4 bases; junction bases not matched to a gene: 5. The CDR3 is CASSYIAGADTQYF. The CDR3 DNA is TGCGCCAGCAGTTATATAGCGGGAGCAGATACGCAGTATTTT.

The chain employs TRBV29-1 and TRBJ1-1, with D maybe TRBD1 (6 bases). Germline CDR1 SQVTM, CDR2 ANQGSEA. Trimming pared 7 bases from V and 1 base from J, leaving 19 bases between. This CDR3 spans 15 amino acids. The CDR3 region has the DNA TGCAGCGCCGGCAGACCCCGGGGGCCGAACACTGAAGCTTTCTTT. Translating it yields CSAGRPRGPNTEAFF.

The CDR3 spells CASSLDSTGELFF. The CDR3 coding sequence is TGCGCCAGCAGCTTGGACAGCACCGGGGAGCTGTTTTTT. The genes are TRBV5-1 and TRBJ2-2; D unclear. The CDR3 is made up of 13 amino acids. Looked up from germline, CDR1 is SGHRS and CDR2 is YFSETQ. Trimming removed 0 bases from V and 4 bases from J, with 4 bases in between.

The rearrangement links TRBV7-2 to TRBJ2-1; 9 bases agree with TRBD2. The CDR3 is made up of 15 amino acids. Per the germline V gene, CDR1 is SGHTA and CDR2 is FQGNSA. The ends lost 6 bases at V and 5 bases at J; junction bases unmatched: 8. CDR3 in DNA: TGTGCCAGCAGGCCGGGACTAGCAGCTAACAATGAGCAGTTCTTC. This encodes CASRPGLAANNEQFF.

A few counts support this clone. The same CDR3 also results from other DNA sequences found in this sample. The chain combines TRBV30 with TRBJ1-1; unclear D gene. V dropped 3 bases and J dropped 5 bases, with 7 bases sitting between them. CDR1 GTSNPN and CDR2 SVGIG come from the germline V gene (reference sequence). The CDR3 covers 11 residues. The CDR3 DNA sequence: TGTGCCTGGAGCCGCCTGACTGAAGCTTTCTTT. Protein product: CAWSRLTEAFF.

This clone was seen a handful of times. J is TRBJ2-5 and V is TRBV2; 9 positions match TRBD2. This CDR3 is built from 13 residues. The ends lost 7 bases at V and 5 bases at J; junction bases unmatched: 5. The germline V gene has CDR1 SNHLY and CDR2 FYNNEI. CDR3 sequence: CASIYTSGETQYF. As DNA, the CDR3 is TGTGCCAGCATCTATACTAGCGGGGAGACCCAGTACTTC.

Points on this clone: Other nucleotide sequences in the sample specify the same CDR3. The chain employs TRBV30 and TRBJ2-2; 8 bases match TRBD1. V was clipped by 6 bases and J by 1 base; unmatched bases: 1. Germline CDR1 is GTSNPN and CDR2 is SVGIG (reference sequence). The CDR3 extends over 13 amino acids. The CDR3 DNA follows: TGTGCCTGCGGACAGGGGAACACCGGGGAGCTGTTTTTT. Its translation is CACGQGNTGELFF. Combining the CDR3 with reference TRBV30 and TRBJ2-2 gives the whole variable domain SQTIHQWPATLVQPVGSPLSLECTVEGTSNPNLYWYRQAAGRGLQLLFYSVGIGQISSEVPQNLSASRPQDRQFILSSKKLLLSDSGFYLCACGQGNTGELFFGEGSRLTVL.

This rearrangement joins TRBV9 to TRBJ2-1; 8 nucleotides match TRBD1. CDR1 and CDR2 from the germline V gene are SGDLS and YYNGEE. The CDR3 loop spans 19 amino acids. The V and J ends lost 0 bases and 3 bases, in that order; junction bases with no gene match: 14. CDR3 loop: CASSVVGQGAASSYNEQFF. DNA for the CDR3: TGTGCCAGCAGCGTAGTGGGGCAGGGGGCCGCTAGCAGCTACAATGAGCAGTTCTTC.

The rearrangement joins TRBV29-1 to TRBJ2-7; 8 bases align to TRBD1. The CDR3 length is 18 residues. V trimming: 6 bases; J trimming: 0 bases; junction bases outside the gene matches: 19. CDR1 SQVTM and CDR2 ANQGSEA come from the germline V gene. CDR3 sequence reads: CSVVGQGKGKRSSYEQYF. The CDR3 region has the DNA TGCAGCGTCGTCGGACAGGGTAAGGGTAAGCGGAGCTCCTACGAGCAGTACTTC.

This clone was seen more than once but under ten times. The chain recombines TRBV7-2 with TRBJ2-7; 11 nucleotides match TRBD2. The CDR3 is 15 residues long. With 5 bases clipped from V and 2 bases from J, the junction kept 5 bases outside the gene matches. Germline V CDR1 and CDR2: SGHTA, FQGNSA. Written as DNA, the CDR3 is TGTGCCAGCAGCCGCACGGGACTAGCGGCCTACGAGCAGTACTTC. Its protein product is CASSRTGLAAYEQYF.

The chain links TRBV25-1 to TRBJ2-3; D uncertain. The V and J ends lost 4 bases and 2 bases respectively, with 16 bases between them. From germline, CDR1 is MGHDK and CDR2 SYGVNS. The CDR3 contains 16 residues. The CDR3 DNA sequence: TGTGCCAGCAGTGCATCGGTTGCTGGGGTCACAGATACGCAGTATTTT. It yields the protein CASSASVAGVTDTQYF.

The rearrangement joins TRBV7-3 to TRBJ2-3; the match to TRBD2 covers 9 bases. The junction had 9 bases not matched to a gene; V was cut back by 5 bases and J by 3 bases. CDR1 is SGHTA and CDR2 is FQGTGA in the germline V gene. CDR3 length: 16 residues. In DNA form, the CDR3 reads TGTGCCAGCAGCGATCGGGCGGGAGGGCTTACAGATACGCAGTATTTT. Protein product: CASSDRAGGLTDTQYF. The whole variable domain, remainder taken from reference TRBV7-3 and TRBJ2-3, is GAGVSQTPSNKVTEKGKYVELRCDPISGHTALYWYRQSLGQGPEFLIYFQGTGAADDSGLPNDRFFAVRPEGSVSTLKIQRTERGDSAVYLCASSDRAGGLTDTQYFGPGTRLTVL.

V usage is TRBV7-9 and J usage is TRBJ2-6; possibly TRBD2 for D (5 bases). V shed 1 base and J shed 2 bases, with 15 bases lying between them. Per the germline V gene, CDR1 is SEHNR and CDR2 is FQNEAQ (reference sequence). This CDR3 comprises 18 residues. In DNA form, the CDR3 reads TGTGCCAGCAGCTTAGTTCGGTCCGGGGTAGCTGGGGCCAACGTCCTGACTTTC. Amino acid sequence: CASSLVRSGVAGANVLTF. The full variable domain, with the rest looked up from reference TRBV7-9 and TRBJ2-6, is DTGVSQNPRHKITKRGQNVTFRCDPISEHNRLYWYRQTLGQGPEFLTYFQNEAQLEKSRLLSDRFSAERPKGSFSTLEIQRTEQGDSAMYLCASSLVRSGVAGANVLTFGAGSRLTVL.

The chain carries TRBV5-1 and TRBJ2-7, with D maybe TRBD1 (5 bases). V was pared by 2 bases and J by 3 bases, with 15 bases between. Germline V gene sequence: CDR1 SGHRS, CDR2 YFSETQ. The CDR3 spans 15 residues. The CDR3 region has the DNA TGCGCCAGCAGCTTCTCGCCCGGACAAGTCTACGAGCAGTACTTC. Protein sequence: CASSFSPGQVYEQYF.

This clone was seen a handful of times. V is TRBV4-3 and J is TRBJ2-2; 11 nucleotides agree with TRBD2. Germline CDR1 LGHNA, CDR2 YSLEER. The V gene end was trimmed by 4 bases and the J gene end by 3 bases; junction bases not matched to a gene: 4. The CDR3 length is 16 residues. The CDR3 region is CASSRTTSGDTGELFF. CDR3 sequence (DNA): TGCGCCAGCAGCCGCACGACTAGCGGGGACACCGGGGAGCTGTTTTTT.

V gene TRBV9 combines with J gene TRBJ2-1; 10 positions match TRBD2. J was trimmed by 6 bases and V by 3 bases; bases with no gene match: 6. This CDR3 has 15 residues. Germline CDR1 reads SGDLS; CDR2 reads YYNGEE. The CDR3, as DNA: TGTGCCAGCAGCGAAGCGGGAGGGCGAAGCAATGAGCAGTTCTTC. Protein sequence: CASSEAGGRSNEQFF.

About this clone: Other DNA sequences within the sample encode an identical CDR3. The chain combines TRBV29-1 with TRBJ1-1; D gene ambiguous. Germline V lookup: CDR1 SQVTM, CDR2 ANQGSEA. CDR3 length equals 12 residues. The V end was cut by 7 bases, the J end by 0 bases, with 9 bases between. CDR3 residues: CSAGLLNTEAFF. The CDR3 DNA reads as TGCAGCGCCGGACTGTTGAACACTGAAGCTTTCTTT.

The V and J genes are TRBV25-1 and TRBJ1-2, with D possibly being TRBD1 (5 bases). The CDR3 contains 14 residues. V lost 2 bases to trimming and J lost 4 bases, with 11 bases between them. CDR1 is MGHDK, CDR2 SYGVNS, per germline. As DNA, the CDR3 is TGTGCCAGCAGTGAACAGCAGGGACTCTATGGCTACACCTTC. This encodes CASSEQQGLYGYTF.

This clone was recorded only once. The genes are TRBV2 and TRBJ2-3, with a weak D call TRBD2 (5 bases). V lost 3 bases and J 10 bases, leaving 20 bases between the germline ends. The CDR3 covers 15 residues. From germline, CDR1 is SNHLY and CDR2 FYNNEI. CDR3 in amino acids: CASSDWLDRPGSQYF. CDR3 coding DNA: TGTGCCAGCAGTGATTGGCTAGACCGCCCGGGATCGCAGTATTTT.

The sample holds a few counts of this clone. This rearrangement joins TRBV25-1 to TRBJ2-5; perhaps D is TRBD1 or TRBD2 (5 bases each). Germline assignment: CDR1 MGHDK and CDR2 SYGVNS. The V and J ends lost 4 bases and 5 bases respectively, with 14 bases between them. The CDR3 has 14 residues. CDR3 protein: CASSALQGRETQYF. CDR3 DNA sequence: TGTGCCAGCAGTGCCCTCCAGGGACGCGAGACCCAGTACTTC.

This clone turned up a few times. CDR3: CASSVGRSNRETQYF. DNA for the CDR3: TGTGCCAGCAGCGTAGGCAGGTCGAATAGAGAGACCCAGTACTTC. The V call is TRBV9, the J call TRBJ2-5; D remains unclear. This CDR3 region has 15 residues. From germline, CDR1 is SGDLS and CDR2 YYNGEE. The V end was cut by 0 bases, the J end by 4 bases, with 13 bases between.

For the CDR3, the DNA is TGTGCCAGCAGCTTCCAACACACTGGCCTGGGTGAGACCCAGTACTTC. Its translation is CASSFQHTGLGETQYF. The chain couples TRBV7-2 to TRBJ2-5; no reliable D call. V dropped 3 bases and J dropped 5 bases, with 19 bases sitting between them. Germline CDR1 and CDR2: SGHTA and FQGNSA. The CDR3 spans 16 residues.